Listed here are 7 T cell receptor beta chains from one sample, sequenced in a study of blood T cell repertoires in COVID-19. This table comes from immunoSEQ multiplex PCR, and its TCRdb copy is limited to in-frame clones, with some not included. The repertoire holds approximately 300,000 clones, more than 70% seen once, with 1.2% in the top ten. What was sequenced was peripheral blood. Receptor source: a woman in her 50s with acute or convalescent COVID-19.

J is TRBJ1-1 and V is TRBV24-1; 9 positions match TRBD1. After removal of 0 bases from V and 4 bases from J, the junction contained 20 bases not matched to a gene. CDR3 size: 21 residues. Germline CDR1 reads KGHDR; CDR2 reads SFDVKD. The CDR3 region is CATSDLPSITGTGSKSTEAFF. Written as DNA, the CDR3 is TGTGCCACCAGTGATTTGCCCTCCATCACCGGGACAGGGTCTAAGAGCACTGAAGCTTTCTTT.

V and J are TRBV7-9 and TRBJ1-4; no clear D. The CDR3 contains 17 residues. Germline CDR1 and CDR2: SEHNR and FQNEAQ (reference sequence). V lost 2 bases and J lost 0, with 13 bases in between. CDR3 amino acids: CASSLRGWEPTNEKLFF. Written as DNA, the CDR3 is TGTGCCAGCAGCTTAAGAGGGTGGGAGCCAACTAATGAAAAACTGTTTTTT. Looking up the rest from reference TRBV7-9 and TRBJ1-4 gives the full variable domain: DTGVSQNPRHKITKRGQNVTFRCDPISEHNRLYWYRQTLGQGPEFLTYFQNEAQLEKSRLLSDRFSAERPKGSFSTLEIQRTEQGDSAMYLCASSLRGWEPTNEKLFFGSGTQLSVL.

In nucleotides, the CDR3 is TGTGCCTGGAGCTTGACTTTCTCTGGAAACACCATATATTTT. Translated: CAWSLTFSGNTIYF. V usage is TRBV30 and J usage is TRBJ1-3; D call uncertain. V lost 3 bases, J lost 0 bases, and 9 bases lay in between. The CDR3 extends over 14 amino acids. Germline V lookup: CDR1 GTSNPN, CDR2 SVGIG (reference sequence). The full variable domain, rest sourced from reference TRBV30 and TRBJ1-3, is SQTIHQWPATLVQPVGSPLSLECTVEGTSNPNLYWYRQAAGRGLQLLFYSVGIGQISSEVPQNLSASRPQDRQFILSSKKLLLSDSGFYLCAWSLTFSGNTIYFGEGSWLTVV.

The rearrangement links TRBV10-3 to TRBJ2-4; D unresolved. Trimming removed 2 bases at V and 0 bases at J, with 2 bases between. Germline V gives CDR1 ENHRY, CDR2 SYGVKD. The CDR3 totals 13 residues. CDR3 DNA: TGTGCCATCAGTGAGCTAGCCAAAAACATTCAGTACTTC. Encoded protein: CAISELAKNIQYF.

The chain links TRBV7-5 to TRBJ2-7; the D segment call TRBD1 is taken from the table without a DNA check. TRBV7-5 is a documented pseudogene. The CDR3 has 15 residues. In DNA form, the CDR3 reads TGTGCCAGAAGCTCGAGGGGGACAGGGATCGCCGAGCAGTACGTC. It encodes CARSSRGTGIAEQYV.

This sequence joins TRBV5-1 and TRBJ1-2, with D unclear. Germline assignment: CDR1 SGHRS and CDR2 YFSETQ. The CDR3 totals 13 residues. V shed 4 bases and J shed 1 base, with 8 bases lying between them. DNA of the CDR3: TGCGCCAGCAGCCAATCGGGTAACTATGGCTACACCTTC. It encodes CASSQSGNYGYTF.

For this clone: Other DNA variants within this sample encode the same CDR3. DNA for the CDR3: TGCGCCAGCAGCTTGGGCGGACAGGACTATGGCTACACCTTC. The encoded protein is CASSLGGQDYGYTF. The J gene is TRBJ1-2, the V gene TRBV5-1; 7 bases line up with TRBD1. Per germline, CDR1 SGHRS and CDR2 YFSETQ. CDR3 size: 14 residues. After removal of 0 bases from V and 3 bases from J, the junction contained 2 bases not matched to a gene.